This T cell receptor beta chain was profiled in a study of PD-1 blockade in mismatch repair-deficient tumors. Overall study: Patients had eleven to twelve mismatch repair-deficient cancer types, all previously treated and progressing. Study conclusions and caveats: Tumor-resident clones, often undetectable pretreatment in blood, expanded then contracted after pembrolizumab.

A remark on this clone: Its antigen remains unidentified.

TCRdb's copy holds only in-frame clones and misses some; the assay was immunoSEQ multiplex PCR. The sample contains about 68,000 clones, 70% to 85% of which appear only once. The germline V and J ends were trimmed by 5 bases and 2 bases, with 17 bases remaining between them. Germline CDR1 and CDR2: SEHNR and FQNEAQ (reference sequence). The CDR3 extends over 16 amino acids. Mismatch repair deficiency was confirmed in all patients, by PCR or immunohistochemistry. This sequence joins TRBV7-9 and TRBJ2-3; a possible D gene is TRBD2 (5 bases). This sample comprised peripheral blood, obtained 2 weeks after starting pembrolizumab. The clonotype comes from an adult with mismatch repair-deficient cancer. CDR3 loop: CASSLPRTGSTDTQYF. CDR3 DNA: TGTGCCAGCAGCCTCCCACGGACTGGATCCACAGATACGCAGTATTTT.